These 8 T cell receptor beta chains came from one sample sequenced in a study of long-term antiretroviral therapy in people with HIV. It was version v3.0 of the immunoSEQ assay that was run at survey level. Measured with immunoSEQ multiplex PCR; TCRdb has only the in-frame clones, and not every one. The sample records 35,000 to 45,000 clones, roughly four fifths being singletons. Sequences were derived from unsorted PBMCs, sampled 1 year after starting antiretroviral therapy. The receptors originated from a young man with HIV.

The V gene is TRBV28, the J gene TRBJ1-5; 7 bases line up with TRBD1. The CDR3 extends over 17 amino acids. J was trimmed by 5 bases and V by 1 base; bases with no gene match: 11. Germline V gives CDR1 MDHEN, CDR2 SYDVKM. This CDR3 is CASSLFSTTGWYQPQHF. Here the CDR3 DNA reads TGTGCCAGCAGTTTATTCAGCACGACAGGGTGGTATCAGCCCCAGCATTTT.

This clone has only one observation. This sequence joins TRBV19 and TRBJ1-1; 7 nucleotides match TRBD1. V trimming: 5 bases; J trimming: 1 base; junction bases outside the gene matches: 13. The CDR3 has 17 amino acids. Germline loops: CDR1 LNHDA, CDR2 SQIVND (reference sequence). Here the CDR3 reads CASSSNRGFAGNTEAFF. Here the CDR3 DNA reads TGTGCCAGTAGTTCAAACAGGGGATTCGCCGGGAACACTGAAGCTTTCTTT.

The V gene is TRBV6-1, the J gene TRBJ2-1; TRBD1 might be the D (8 bases). V lost 5 bases, J lost 4 bases, and 15 bases lay in between. The germline V gene encodes CDR1 MNHNS and CDR2 SASEGT. The CDR3 contains 15 residues. CDR3 amino acids: CASSNTGGGYNEQFF. The CDR3 nucleotides read TGTGCCAGCAGTAATACAGGGGGAGGGTACAATGAGCAGTTCTTC.

The V gene is TRBV6-6, the J gene TRBJ2-3; D might be TRBD2 (5 bases). V was cut by 6 bases and J by 0 bases, with 13 bases left in between. CDR1 and CDR2 from the germline V gene are MNHNY and SVGAGI (reference sequence). CDR3 length equals 15 residues. In DNA form, the CDR3 reads TGTGCCAGCAGGGGGTCGGGGATAAGCACAGATACGCAGTATTTT. Protein: CASRGSGISTDTQYF.

V gene TRBV28 combines with J gene TRBJ2-1; possibly TRBD2 for D (6 bases). In germline, CDR1 is MDHEN, CDR2 SYDVKM. V was shortened by 7 bases and J by 2 bases, with 12 bases between the two germline ends. CDR3 length: 14 residues. CDR3 amino acids: CASTWGTPYNEQFF. The CDR3 DNA sequence: TGTGCCAGCACCTGGGGGACTCCCTACAATGAGCAGTTCTTC.

The chain links TRBV4-1 to TRBJ2-7; 9 bases match TRBD1. Germline CDR1 is MGHRA and CDR2 is YSYEKL. J was trimmed by 6 bases and V by 5 bases; bases with no gene match: 5. This CDR3 region has 13 residues. Here the CDR3 DNA reads TGCGCCAGCAGCGACGACAGGGGGGGCGAGCAGTACTTC. Residues: CASSDDRGGEQYF.

This chain connects TRBV7-9 to TRBJ1-1; D not resolved. The V gene lost 10 bases and the J gene lost 0 bases, with 15 bases spanning the gap. Germline V gives CDR1 SEHNR, CDR2 FQNEAQ (reference sequence). CDR3 size: 14 residues. CDR3 loop: CATERAGLNTEAFF. CDR3 nucleotides: TGTGCCACCGAGCGAGCCGGCTTGAACACTGAAGCTTTCTTT. Full variable domain (outside the CDR3, taken from reference TRBV7-9 and TRBJ1-1): DTGVSQNPRHKITKRGQNVTFRCDPISEHNRLYWYRQTLGQGPEFLTYFQNEAQLEKSRLLSDRFSAERPKGSFSTLEIQRTEQGDSAMYLCATERAGLNTEAFFGQGTRLTVV.

CDR3 sequence: CASSYRTGEDEQFF. The CDR3 nucleotides are TGTGCCAGCAGTTACAGGACAGGGGAGGATGAGCAGTTCTTC. The V gene is TRBV6-5, the J gene TRBJ2-1; 9 nucleotides match TRBD1. Germline V gives CDR1 MNHEY, CDR2 SVGAGI. The CDR3 loop spans 14 amino acids. Trimming at V came to 2 bases and at J to 8 bases, leaving 4 bases not matched to a gene.